The entry below gives a single T cell receptor (beta chain) sequence along with its context. The data were taken from a study of cytomegalovirus exposure and HLA in healthy donors. The CDR3 has 15 amino acids. Between the trimmed V and J ends, which lost 2 bases and 1 base, there was a span of 6 bases. Germline V gives CDR1 MRHNA, CDR2 SNTAGT. 13 Jbeta primers and 60 Vbeta primers were used for the PCR. TCRdb's table, derived via immunoSEQ multiplex PCR, lists solely in-frame clones and lacks some. Seen here are some 200,000 clones, around four fifths observed once, and the top ten hold roughly 2.5%. The material sequenced was PBMCs. V gene TRBV6-4 combines with J gene TRBJ2-6; no firm D call. This TCR was sampled from a woman aged 60-75 years in good health and CMV-seropositive. CDR3 sequence: CASSDEESGANVLTF. The CDR3 DNA follows: TGTGCCAGCAGTGACGAGGAGTCTGGGGCCAACGTCCTGACTTTC.